The T cell receptor beta chain under discussion was sequenced for a study of patients and donors after allogeneic stem cell transplantation (dated by TCRdb to 2020 to 2022). Library preparation used RT-PCR. The listed sequencing device is NextSeq 550. TCRdb reanalyzed the raw reads on its own, using fastp at Q25 for trimming and MiXCR for clone calling, and kept in-frame beta chains. Duplicate CDR3 protein sequences are folded into a single record with the most common DNA and genes. Counted in this sample were about 76,000 distinct CDR3 sequences; more than 25% of them appeared once. In total, the top ten clones hold less than 30% of the sample. Comments on this clonotype: Its antigen remains unidentified. No quality values exist for individual bases; no much larger clone is one base distant.

For CDR1 and CDR2, the germline V gene (reference sequence) lists LGHDT and YNNKEL. The CDR3 runs 14 residues from the cysteine to the phenylalanine. The entry retains the CDR3 DNA only, 42 bases that are in frame from base 1. V is trimmed back by 4 bases and J by 5 bases, and the junction contains 2 bases that no gene match accounts for. This sequence originates from a human donor who was either an allogeneic HSCT recipient or a stem cell or donor lymphocyte infusion donor (not recorded which). It is not recorded whose cells these are; they may come from a transplant donor. The chain was built from TRBV3-1 and TRBJ1-4, with TRBD1 matching 9 junction bases. The material sequenced was blood, either unsorted or a sorted T cell fraction (not recorded which). CDR3 region: CASSRDRENEKLFF. The nucleotide sequence is given as TGTGCCAGCAGCCGGGACAGGGAGAATGAAAAACTGTTTTTT.